This T cell receptor (beta chain) originates from a study of cytomegalovirus exposure and HLA in healthy donors. Study-level findings and limits: In a later analysis, V- and J-gene trimming of beta chains associated with a DCLRE1C missense variant, replicated independently.

The PCR ran on 60 Vbeta and 13 Jbeta primers. Produced via immunoSEQ multiplex PCR; TCRdb's table is partial and in-frame only. The sample shows around 180,000 clones, about 82% of them seen only once. The CDR3 sequence is 12 residues long. Per the germline V gene, CDR1 is SGHTA and CDR2 is FQGTGA. The ends lost 8 bases at V and 2 bases at J; junction bases unmatched: 2. About this clone: No antigen is known for it.

This clonotype originated in a male donor in good health and CMV-seronegative. The chain joins TRBV7-3 to TRBJ2-7, with TRBD2 identical over 8 bases. Sequencing was performed on PBMCs. The CDR3 DNA reads as TGTGCCAGCGTAGCGGGGACCTACGAGCAGTACTTC. Protein sequence: CASVAGTYEQYF.